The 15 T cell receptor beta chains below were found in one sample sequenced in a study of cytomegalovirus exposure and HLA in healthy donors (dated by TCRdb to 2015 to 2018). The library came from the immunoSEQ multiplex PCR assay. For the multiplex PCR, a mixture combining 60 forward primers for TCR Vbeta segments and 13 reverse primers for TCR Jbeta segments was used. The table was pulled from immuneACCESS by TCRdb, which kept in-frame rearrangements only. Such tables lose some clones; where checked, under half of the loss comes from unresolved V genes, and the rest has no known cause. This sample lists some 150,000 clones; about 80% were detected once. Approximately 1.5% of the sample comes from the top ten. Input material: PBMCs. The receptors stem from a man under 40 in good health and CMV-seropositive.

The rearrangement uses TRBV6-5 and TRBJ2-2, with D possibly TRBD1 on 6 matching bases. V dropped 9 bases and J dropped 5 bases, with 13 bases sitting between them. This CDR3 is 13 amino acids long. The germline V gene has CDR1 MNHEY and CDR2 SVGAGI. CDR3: CASLTGPTGELFF. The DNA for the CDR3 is TGTGCCAGTCTTACAGGGCCTACCGGGGAGCTGTTTTTT.

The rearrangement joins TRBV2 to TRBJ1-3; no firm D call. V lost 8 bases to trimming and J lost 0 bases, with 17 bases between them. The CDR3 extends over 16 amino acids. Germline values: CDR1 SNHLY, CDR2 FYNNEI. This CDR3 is CASPLRMRSSGNTIYF. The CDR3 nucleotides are TGTGCCAGCCCCCTCCGTATGAGGTCCTCTGGAAACACCATATATTTT.

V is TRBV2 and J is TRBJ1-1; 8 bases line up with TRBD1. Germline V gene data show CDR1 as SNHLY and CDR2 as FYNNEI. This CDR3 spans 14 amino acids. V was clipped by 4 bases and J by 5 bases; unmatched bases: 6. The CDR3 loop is CASSVQGAITEAFF. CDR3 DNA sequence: TGTGCCAGCAGTGTCCAGGGGGCGATAACTGAAGCTTTCTTT.

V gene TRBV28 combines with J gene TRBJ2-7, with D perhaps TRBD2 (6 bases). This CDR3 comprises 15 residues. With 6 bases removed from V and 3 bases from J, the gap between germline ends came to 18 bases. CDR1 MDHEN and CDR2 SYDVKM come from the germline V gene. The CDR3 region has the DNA TGTGCCAGCAGCAGGGACGGACTATCCCTCTACGAGCAGTACTTC. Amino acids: CASSRDGLSLYEQYF.

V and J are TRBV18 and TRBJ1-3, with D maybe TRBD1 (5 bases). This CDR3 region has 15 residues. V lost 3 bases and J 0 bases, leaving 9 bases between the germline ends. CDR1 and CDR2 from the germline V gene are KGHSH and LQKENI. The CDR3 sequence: CASSPTANSGNTIYF. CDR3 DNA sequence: TGTGCCAGCTCACCGACAGCCAACTCTGGAAACACCATATATTTT.

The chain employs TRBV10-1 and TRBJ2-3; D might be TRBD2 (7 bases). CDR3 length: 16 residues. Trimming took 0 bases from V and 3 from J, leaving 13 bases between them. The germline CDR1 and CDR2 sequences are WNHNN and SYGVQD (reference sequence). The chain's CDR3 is CASSESIGGGTDTQYF. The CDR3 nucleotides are TGCGCCAGCAGTGAGTCGATAGGGGGGGGTACAGATACGCAGTATTTT.

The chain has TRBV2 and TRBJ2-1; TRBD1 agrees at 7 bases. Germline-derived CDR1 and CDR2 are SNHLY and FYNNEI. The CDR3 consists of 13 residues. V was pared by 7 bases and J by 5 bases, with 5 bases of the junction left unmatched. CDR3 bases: TGTGCCAGCAAACTGACAGGGAACAATGAGCAGTTCTTC. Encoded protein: CASKLTGNNEQFF. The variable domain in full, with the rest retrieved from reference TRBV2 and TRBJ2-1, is EPEVTQTPSHQVTQMGQEVILRCVPISNHLYFYWYRQILGQKVEFLVSFYNNEISEKSEIFDDQFSVERPDGSNFTLKIRSTKLEDSAMYFCASKLTGNNEQFFGPGTRLTVL.

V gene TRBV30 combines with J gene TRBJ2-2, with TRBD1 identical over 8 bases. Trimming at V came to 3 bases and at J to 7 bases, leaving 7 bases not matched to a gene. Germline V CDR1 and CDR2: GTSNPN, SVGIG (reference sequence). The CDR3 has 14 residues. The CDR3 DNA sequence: TGTGCCTGGAGGGGCAGGGGGCAGGGCGGGGAGCTGTTTTTT. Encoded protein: CAWRGRGQGGELFF.

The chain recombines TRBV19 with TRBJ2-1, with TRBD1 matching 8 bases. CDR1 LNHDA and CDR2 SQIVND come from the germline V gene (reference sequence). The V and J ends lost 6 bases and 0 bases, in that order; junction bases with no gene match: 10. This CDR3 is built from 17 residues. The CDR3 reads CASRRSRGTGSYNEQFF. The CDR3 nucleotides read TGTGCCAGTAGACGTAGTCGAGGGACAGGCTCCTACAATGAGCAGTTCTTC.

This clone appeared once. The CDR3 DNA reads as TGTGCCAGCAGCCCCCATGGACAGGGGGCGAACACTGAAGCTTTCTTT. Translation gives CASSPHGQGANTEAFF. The V gene is TRBV9, the J gene TRBJ1-1; TRBD1 matches at 11 bases. V dropped 4 bases and J dropped 1; count of bases not matched to a gene: 6. CDR1 is SGDLS and CDR2 is YYNGEE in the germline V gene. This CDR3 comprises 16 residues.

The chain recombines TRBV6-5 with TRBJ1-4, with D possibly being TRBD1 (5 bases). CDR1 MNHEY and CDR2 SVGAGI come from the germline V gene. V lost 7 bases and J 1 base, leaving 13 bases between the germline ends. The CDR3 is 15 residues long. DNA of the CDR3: TGTGCCAGCAAGGAGGGGATGGAAACTAATGAAAAACTGTTTTTT. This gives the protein CASKEGMETNEKLFF.

CDR3 sequence reads: CASSLSSGGKPGTQYF. Here the CDR3 DNA reads TGCGCCAGCAGCTTGTCTAGCGGGGGGAAACCCGGTACGCAGTATTTT. This chain joins TRBV5-1 and TRBJ2-3, with 11 bases that match TRBD2. V lost 1 base to trimming and J lost 8 bases; unmatched junction nucleotides: 9. The CDR3 length is 16 residues. Germline V gene sequence: CDR1 SGHRS, CDR2 YFSETQ.

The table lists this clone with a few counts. The CDR3 DNA follows: TGCAGCGTTGACGGGGGACAGGGCAGCGGGACGGGCACAGATACGCAGTATTTT. It codes for CSVDGGQGSGTGTDTQYF. The chain joins TRBV29-1 to TRBJ2-3; 9 bases fit TRBD1. Germline values: CDR1 SQVTM, CDR2 ANQGSEA. The CDR3 totals 18 residues. The V gene end was trimmed by 3 bases and the J gene end by 1 base; junction bases not matched to a gene: 14.

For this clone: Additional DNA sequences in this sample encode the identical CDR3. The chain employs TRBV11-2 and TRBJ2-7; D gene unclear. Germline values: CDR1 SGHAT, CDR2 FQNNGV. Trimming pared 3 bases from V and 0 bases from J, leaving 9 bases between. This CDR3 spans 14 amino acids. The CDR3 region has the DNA TGTGCCAGCAGCTTGGTCCCAGGCTCCTACGAGCAGTACTTC. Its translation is CASSLVPGSYEQYF.

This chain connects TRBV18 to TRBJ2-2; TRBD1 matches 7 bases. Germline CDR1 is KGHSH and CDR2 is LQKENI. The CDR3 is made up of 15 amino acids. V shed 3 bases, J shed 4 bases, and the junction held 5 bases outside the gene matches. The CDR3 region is CASSPDRVSTGELFF. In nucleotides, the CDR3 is TGTGCCAGCTCACCCGACAGGGTATCCACCGGGGAGCTGTTTTTT. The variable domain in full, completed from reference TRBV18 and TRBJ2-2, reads NAGVMQNPRHLVRRRGQEARLRCSPMKGHSHVYWYRQLPEEGLKFMVYLQKENIIDESGMPKERFSAEFPKEGPSILRIQQVVRGDSAAYFCASSPDRVSTGELFFGEGSRLTVL.